These T cell receptor beta chains were read from a single sample in a study of a mutant IDH1 vaccine in newly diagnosed glioma. These TCRs are of unknown antigen specificity. Produced via immunoSEQ multiplex PCR; TCRdb's table is partial and in-frame only. This table holds roughly 130,000 clones, 80% found once. Specimen: PBMCs, collected from a glioma patient whose treatment included an IDH1 peptide vaccine. These receptors all stem from a man aged 40-50 years with glioma. Both conserved end residues are part of each CDR3. The D gene is left open where the match is weak. Not all rows give a size; the values are once, few, many and, for expanded clones, a class.

D,V,J,size,CDR3,DNA
TRBD2,TRBV28,TRBJ2-1,few,CASSLTAGDYNEQFF,TGTGCCAGCAGTTTAACAGCGGGAGATTACAATGAGCAGTTCTTC
NA,TRBV7-9,TRBJ2-7,NA,CASVGFTPSYEQYF,TGTGCCTCCGTGGGTTTTACCCCATCCTACGAGCAGTACTTC
NA,TRBV4-3,TRBJ1-3,NA,CASSQDATGFGNTIYF,TGCGCCAGCAGCCAAGATGCGACCGGGTTCGGAAACACCATATATTTT
TRBD1,TRBV18,TRBJ1-1,NA,CASSRLTGGLNTEAFF,TGTGCCAGCTCACGACTAACAGGGGGCCTGAACACTGAAGCTTTCTTT
TRBD2,TRBV7-2,TRBJ2-1,NA,CASSFGTSGGYEQFF,TGTGCCAGCAGCTTTGGGACTAGCGGGGGTTATGAGCAGTTCTTC
TRBD2,TRBV5-1,TRBJ2-7,NA,CASSLRGLAHEQYF,TGCGCCAGCAGCTTGCGAGGACTAGCCCACGAGCAGTACTTC
NA,TRBV18,TRBJ1-1,once,CASSLRDRNTEAFF,TGTGCCAGCTCACTACGCGACAGGAACACTGAAGCTTTCTTT
TRBD2,TRBV5-4,TRBJ2-5,NA,CASSLGLGGKETQYF,TGTGCCAGCAGCTTGGGACTGGGGGGGAAAGAGACCCAGTACTTC
NA,TRBV7-9,TRBJ1-3,NA,CASSLPGQAGNTIYF,TGTGCCAGCAGCTTACCCGGACAAGCTGGAAACACCATATATTTT
TRBD1,TRBV11-3,TRBJ2-7,NA,CASSPHRGSYEQYF,TGTGCCAGCAGCCCACACAGGGGGTCCTACGAGCAGTACTTC
NA,TRBV12-5,TRBJ1-1,NA,CASGVGYTEAFF,TGTGCTAGTGGGGTGGGCTACACTGAAGCTTTCTTT
TRBD2,TRBV15,TRBJ2-3,once,CATSRDKRGTADTQYF,TGTGCCACCAGCAGAGATAAGCGGGGGACGGCAGATACGCAGTATTTT
NA,TRBV18,TRBJ2-7,NA,CASSPPVYSYEQYF,TGTGCCAGCTCACCACCGGTGTACTCCTACGAGCAGTACTTC
NA,TRBV7-2,TRBJ1-1,NA,CASSLYEGNTEAFF,TGTGCCAGCAGCTTATACGAGGGGAACACTGAAGCTTTCTTT
NA,TRBV15,TRBJ1-2,NA,CATRGGSPYGYTF,TGTGCCACCAGAGGTGGGAGCCCCTATGGCTACACCTTC
TRBD1,TRBV28,TRBJ2-2,NA,CASSTDRVGTGELFF,TGTGCCAGCAGTACGGACAGGGTCGGCACCGGGGAGCTGTTTTTT
TRBD2,TRBV6-1,TRBJ2-7,NA,CASSETSGTYEQYF,TGTGCCAGCAGTGAAACTAGCGGGACCTACGAGCAGTACTTC
NA,TRBV19,TRBJ1-5,NA,CASSSLSQGVGQPQHF,TGTGCCAGTAGTAGTCTTTCACAGGGAGTGGGACAGCCCCAGCATTTT
TRBD2,TRBV7-2,TRBJ2-3,NA,CASSLAGTSGSADTQYF,TGTGCCAGCAGCTTAGCAGGGACTAGCGGGAGCGCAGATACGCAGTATTTT
NA,TRBV18,TRBJ2-7,medium-sized,CASSPGPGAFEIMYF,TGTGCCAGCTCACCCGGACCAGGGGCCTTTGAAATCATGTACTTC
TRBD2,TRBV7-2,TRBJ2-5,NA,CASSFSGRAGETQYF,TGTGCCAGCAGCTTCAGCGGGAGGGCCGGAGAGACCCAGTACTTC
NA,TRBV29-1,TRBJ2-3,NA,CSVELRQLSTDTQYF,TGCAGCGTTGAATTACGACAGCTTAGCACAGATACGCAGTATTTT
NA,TRBV7-9,TRBJ1-2,NA,CASSKAPLDYGYTF,TGTGCCAGCAGCAAAGCCCCACTGGACTATGGCTACACCTTC
NA,TRBV9,TRBJ2-7,NA,CASSVGWGEGLYEQYF,TGTGCCAGCAGCGTAGGTTGGGGAGAAGGGCTGTACGAGCAGTACTTC
TRBD1,TRBV30,TRBJ1-4,few,CAWSRQGATNEKLFF,TGTGCCTGGAGTCGACAGGGTGCAACTAATGAAAAACTGTTTTTT
NA,TRBV29-1,TRBJ2-1,NA,CSVPAGSEQFF,TGCAGCGTCCCCGCCGGGAGCGAGCAGTTCTTC
NA,TRBV7-9,TRBJ1-1,NA,CASSLNSLVGDTEAFF,TGTGCCAGCAGCTTAAATTCCCTTGTTGGAGACACTGAAGCTTTCTTT
NA,TRBV4-3,TRBJ2-7,NA,CASSQDRGSEQYF,TGCGCCAGCAGCCAAGATCGAGGCTCAGAGCAGTACTTC
TRBD1,TRBV7-6,TRBJ2-7,NA,CASSRGAGQGYEQYF,TGTGCCAGCAGCCGAGGAGCGGGACAGGGCTACGAGCAGTACTTC
NA,TRBV5-4,TRBJ1-6,NA,CASSRPGGDGSPLHF,TGTGCCAGCAGCCGCCCAGGAGGGGACGGTTCACCCCTCCACTTT
TRBD2,TRBV27,TRBJ2-7,NA,CAIRPRLGLAGVAEQYF,TGTGCCATACGCCCTCGTCTGGGGCTAGCGGGAGTGGCCGAGCAGTACTTC
NA,TRBV6-5,TRBJ1-4,NA,CASTFAGATNEKLFF,TGTGCCAGCACCTTCGCGGGGGCGACTAATGAAAAACTGTTTTTT
TRBD2,TRBV5-8,TRBJ2-5,once,CASSGLAGGLQETQYF,TGTGCCAGCAGCGGACTAGCGGGGGGCCTCCAAGAGACCCAGTACTTC
TRBD2,TRBV4-3,TRBJ2-7,once,CASSPGTSGYEQYF,TGCGCCAGCAGCCCGGGGACTAGTGGGTACGAGCAGTACTTC
TRBD1,TRBV15,TRBJ2-3,NA,CATSRGRTGGTDTQYF,TGTGCCACCAGCAGGGGCCGGACAGGGGGGACAGATACGCAGTATTTT
NA,TRBV7-2,TRBJ2-3,NA,CASSLAAVSTDTQYF,TGTGCCAGCAGCTTAGCGGCAGTTAGCACAGATACGCAGTATTTT
NA,TRBV19,TRBJ2-6,NA,CASRPQDMIGANVLTF,TGTGCCAGTAGACCCCAGGACATGATTGGGGCCAACGTCCTGACTTTC
NA,TRBV29-1,TRBJ1-1,once,CSVVGRLNTEAFF,TGCAGCGTTGTCGGGAGACTGAACACTGAAGCTTTCTTT
NA,TRBV7-2,TRBJ1-5,NA,CASSLFLWGLDQPQHF,TGTGCCAGCAGCTTATTCCTCTGGGGCTTGGATCAGCCCCAGCATTTT
TRBD1,TRBV2,TRBJ1-5,NA,CASSGTPGQGHSNQPQHF,TGTGCCAGCAGTGGGACTCCGGGACAGGGGCATAGCAATCAGCCCCAGCATTTT
TRBD2,TRBV2,TRBJ2-7,few,CASGLAGANEQYF,TGTGCCAGTGGACTAGCGGGAGCTAACGAGCAGTACTTC
NA,TRBV7-9,TRBJ1-1,NA,CASSLAFGTQNTEAFF,TGTGCCAGCAGCTTAGCGTTCGGGACACAGAACACTGAAGCTTTCTTT
NA,TRBV18,TRBJ2-7,NA,CASSPFRDAIYSSYEQYF,TGTGCCAGCTCACCATTTAGGGACGCCATCTACAGCTCCTACGAGCAGTACTTC
NA,TRBV28,TRBJ1-5,NA,CASKHGHQPQHF,TGTGCCAGCAAACACGGACATCAGCCCCAGCATTTT
TRBD2,TRBV6-1,TRBJ2-5,NA,CASSEVSQNVAGGPRKTQYF,TGTGCCAGCAGTGAGGTTTCCCAGAATGTAGCGGGGGGGCCCCGAAAGACCCAGTACTTC
NA,TRBV7-6,TRBJ2-3,NA,CASSPLAGGWKDTQYF,TGTGCCAGCAGCCCTCTGGCGGGCGGGTGGAAAGATACGCAGTATTTT
NA,TRBV7-9,TRBJ1-1,NA,CASSLHSRWDTEAFF,TGTGCCAGCAGCTTACATTCGAGGTGGGACACTGAAGCTTTCTTT